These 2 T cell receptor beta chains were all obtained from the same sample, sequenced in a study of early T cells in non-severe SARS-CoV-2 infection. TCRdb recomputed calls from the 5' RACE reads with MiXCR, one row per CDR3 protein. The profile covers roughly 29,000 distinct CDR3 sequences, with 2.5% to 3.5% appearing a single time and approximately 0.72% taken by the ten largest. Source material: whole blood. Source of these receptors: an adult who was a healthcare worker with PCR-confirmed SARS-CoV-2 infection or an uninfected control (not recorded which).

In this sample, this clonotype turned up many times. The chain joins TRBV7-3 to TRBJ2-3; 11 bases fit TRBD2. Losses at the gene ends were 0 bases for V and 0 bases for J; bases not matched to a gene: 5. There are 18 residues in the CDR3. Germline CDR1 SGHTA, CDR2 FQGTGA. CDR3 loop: CASSLTSSGGMSTDTQYF. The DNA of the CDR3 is TGTGCCAGCAGCTTAACGTCTAGCGGGGGGATGAGCACAGATACGCAGTATTTT.

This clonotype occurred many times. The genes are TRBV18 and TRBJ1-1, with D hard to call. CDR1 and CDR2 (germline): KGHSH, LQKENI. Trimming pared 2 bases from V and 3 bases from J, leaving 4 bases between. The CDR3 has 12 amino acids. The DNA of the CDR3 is TGTGCCAGCTCACCAACGGACACTGAAGCTTTCTTT. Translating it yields CASSPTDTEAFF.